The 27 T cell receptor beta chains below come from one sample, sequenced in a study of blood T cell repertoires in COVID-19. Clones were read by immunoSEQ multiplex PCR, and TCRdb kept only the in-frame ones, dropping some. The sample has about 330,000 clones, roughly 85% seen once; the top ten hold about 7%. Sequenced input: peripheral blood. These receptors all stem from a human donor in a cohort sampled during active COVID-19.

Remarks on this clone: The same CDR3 is also encoded by other DNA sequences in this sample. CDR3 in amino acids: CASSPRAGTEAFF. The CDR3 DNA follows: TGTGCCAGCTCACCACGGGCGGGGACTGAAGCTTTCTTT. The chain couples TRBV18 to TRBJ1-1; no definite D call. Trimming removed 1 base at V and 5 bases at J, with 8 bases between. Germline V gene data show CDR1 as KGHSH and CDR2 as LQKENI. This CDR3 is 13 amino acids long.

This sequence joins TRBV6-5 and TRBJ1-3; D unresolved. With 4 bases removed from V and 0 bases from J, the gap between germline ends came to 10 bases. CDR3 length: 15 amino acids. Germline V gives CDR1 MNHEY, CDR2 SVGAGI. The CDR3 bases are TGTGCCAGCAGTTTGGCGGGGAGCTCTGGAAACACCATATATTTT. This encodes CASSLAGSSGNTIYF.

The chain recombines TRBV19 with TRBJ1-2, with 7 bases fitting TRBD1. Germline CDR1 reads LNHDA; CDR2 reads SQIVND (reference sequence). The CDR3 consists of 14 residues. The V segment lost 6 bases and the J segment 4 bases; nucleotides outside the gene matches: 8. CDR3 sequence: CASRNDRVAYGYTF. The CDR3 DNA reads TGTGCCAGTAGAAACGACAGGGTGGCCTATGGCTACACCTTC.

The chain links TRBV25-1 to TRBJ1-2; D gene ambiguous. Trimming stripped 1 base from V and 5 bases from J, with 14 bases between. Germline V lookup: CDR1 MGHDK, CDR2 SYGVNS. The CDR3 contains 15 residues. This CDR3 reads CASSEWQAATYGYTF. CDR3 bases: TGTGCCAGCAGTGAATGGCAGGCAGCCACTTATGGCTACACCTTC.

The genes are TRBV6-5 and TRBJ1-2; 9 nucleotides align to TRBD1. The CDR3 has 15 residues. Trimming at V came to 0 bases and at J to 1 base, leaving 0 bases not matched to a gene. Germline assignment: CDR1 MNHEY and CDR2 SVGAGI. In nucleotides, the CDR3 is TGTGCCAGCAGTTACTCGACAGGGGGTAACTATGGCTACACCTTC. Its translation is CASSYSTGGNYGYTF.

The chain recombines TRBV13 with TRBJ2-7; D possibly corresponds to TRBD2 (6 bases). There are 16 residues in the CDR3. With 5 bases removed from V and 5 bases from J, the gap between germline ends came to 22 bases. Germline CDR1 and CDR2: PRHDT and FYEKMQ (reference sequence). CDR3 DNA sequence: TGTGCCAGCAGCGTTTGGAGGGGAGGATTAGAGGACGAGCAGTACTTC. Translating it yields CASSVWRGGLEDEQYF.

This chain joins TRBV12-3 or TRBV12-4 and TRBJ1-2; 7 nucleotides agree with TRBD1. The CDR3 is 13 residues long. J lost 5 bases, V lost 5 bases, and 5 bases had no gene match. Written as DNA, the CDR3 is TGTGCCAGCAGTCCGGACAGGCGGTATGGCTACACCTTC. Protein: CASSPDRRYGYTF.

In its sample, this clone was seen once. V usage is TRBV3-1 (or the pseudogene TRBV3-2) and J usage is TRBJ2-5, with D unclear. Trimming removed 1 base from V and 3 bases from J, with 9 bases in between. The CDR3 has 14 amino acids. The V gene's germline CDR1 is LGHDT and CDR2 YNNKEL (reference sequence). The CDR3: CASSQVANEETQYF. In nucleotides, the CDR3 is TGTGCCAGCAGCCAAGTAGCAAATGAAGAGACCCAGTACTTC.

This chain connects TRBV27 to TRBJ2-3, with D unclear. Germline-derived CDR1 and CDR2 are MNHEY and SMNVEV (reference sequence). This CDR3 region has 13 residues. Trimming left V 2 bases short and J 2 bases short, with 5 bases between. CDR3 amino acids: CASSLTNTDTQYF. In DNA, the CDR3 is TGTGCCAGCAGTTTAACAAACACAGATACGCAGTATTTT.

V usage is TRBV10-3 and J usage is TRBJ1-1; 7 positions agree with TRBD1. CDR1 is ENHRY and CDR2 is SYGVKD in the germline V gene. The CDR3 has 13 amino acids. Trimming took 7 bases from V and 5 from J; bases not matched to a gene: 7. DNA for the CDR3: TGTGCCATCAAGGGGGCTCCGGATACTGAAGCTTTCTTT. Its translation: CAIKGAPDTEAFF.

The chain combines TRBV19 with TRBJ1-2, with 7 nucleotides matching TRBD1. In germline, CDR1 is LNHDA, CDR2 SQIVND (reference sequence). This CDR3 is built from 15 residues. Trimming cost V 3 bases and J 4 bases; bases outside gene matches: 8. CDR3 residues: CASSIKGGEGYGYTF. CDR3 DNA sequence: TGTGCCAGTAGTATTAAAGGGGGCGAGGGCTATGGCTACACCTTC.

The chain joins TRBV7-9 to TRBJ1-4, with D maybe TRBD1 (6 bases). The CDR3 is 15 residues long. Germline values: CDR1 SEHNR, CDR2 FQNEAQ (reference sequence). Trimming cost V 6 bases and J 5 bases, with 16 bases left between them. CDR3 loop: CASSSTGRANEKLFF. DNA of the CDR3: TGTGCCAGCAGTTCTACAGGGAGAGCAAATGAAAAACTGTTTTTT.

The chain employs TRBV7-9 and TRBJ2-3; D may be TRBD2 (5 bases). This CDR3 region has 15 residues. Germline values: CDR1 SEHNR, CDR2 FQNEAQ (reference sequence). Trimming removed 1 base at V and 5 bases at J, with 13 bases between. The CDR3 loop reads CASSLGAGIGDTQYF. In nucleotides, the CDR3 is TGTGCCAGCAGCTTAGGGGCGGGTATAGGAGATACGCAGTATTTT.

The V and J genes are TRBV7-2 and TRBJ2-7, with TRBD2 identical over 10 bases. Germline CDR1 and CDR2: SGHTA and FQGNSA. Germline trimming cut 5 bases from V and 2 bases from J; bases unmatched to any gene: 6. This CDR3 comprises 15 residues. DNA of the CDR3: TGTGCCAGCAGCCCTACTAGCGGGGTGGCCTACGAGCAGTACTTC. Translating it yields CASSPTSGVAYEQYF.

The J gene is TRBJ2-1, the V gene TRBV5-1, with TRBD2 as a possible D gene (6 bases). The V and J ends lost 0 bases and 2 bases respectively, with 9 bases between them. CDR1 is SGHRS and CDR2 is YFSETQ in the germline V gene. This CDR3 contains 15 residues. The CDR3 spells CASSLGGGTYNEQFF. CDR3 coding DNA: TGCGCCAGCAGCTTGGGTGGGGGGACCTACAATGAGCAGTTCTTC. Combining the CDR3 with reference TRBV5-1 and TRBJ2-1 gives the whole variable domain KAGVTQTPRYLIKTRGQQVTLSCSPISGHRSVSWYQQTPGQGLQFLFEYFSETQRNKGNFPGRFSGRQFSNSRSEMNVSTLELGDSALYLCASSLGGGTYNEQFFGPGTRLTVL.

The chain employs TRBV28 and TRBJ1-6; D gene unclear. The CDR3 consists of 14 residues. In germline, CDR1 is MDHEN, CDR2 SYDVKM. V shed 5 bases and J shed 0 bases, with 5 bases lying between them. The CDR3 DNA follows: TGTGCCAGCAGTCTGAGCTCCTATAATTCACCCCTCCACTTT. It is translated as CASSLSSYNSPLHF.

This sequence joins TRBV19 and TRBJ2-3, with D unclear. The CDR3 loop spans 14 amino acids. Trimming took off 4 bases at V and 3 bases at J, with 11 bases between the two ends. In germline, CDR1 is LNHDA, CDR2 SQIVND (reference sequence). The CDR3 loop reads CASSNPTMTDTQYF. DNA for the CDR3: TGTGCCAGTAGTAACCCGACAATGACAGATACGCAGTATTTT.

J is TRBJ2-4 and V is TRBV10-3; 9 bases map to TRBD1. With 11 bases clipped from V and 1 base from J, the junction kept 12 bases outside the gene matches. Germline-derived CDR1 and CDR2 are ENHRY and SYGVKD. CDR3 length: 16 amino acids. In DNA form, the CDR3 reads TGTGCCTCCAAGGGGCACGGACAGGGGGCCAAAAACATTCAGTACTTC. Translation gives CASKGHGQGAKNIQYF.

The genes are TRBV3-1 (or the pseudogene TRBV3-2) and TRBJ1-1; TRBD1 aligns across 7 bases. Germline V gives CDR1 LGHDT, CDR2 YNNKEL (reference sequence). This CDR3 is built from 15 residues. Trimming at V came to 3 bases and at J to 0 bases, leaving 4 bases not matched to a gene. The CDR3 region is CASSQDTGVNTEAFF. The CDR3 DNA follows: TGTGCCAGCAGCCAGGACACAGGGGTGAACACTGAAGCTTTCTTT.

This sequence joins TRBV6-1 and TRBJ2-1, with 9 bases aligning to TRBD2. The CDR3 spans 20 residues. The junction had 18 bases not matched to a gene; V was cut back by 4 bases and J by 2 bases. In germline, CDR1 is MNHNS, CDR2 SASEGT. The CDR3 sequence is CASSARATVSSGVAYNEQFF. The CDR3 DNA sequence: TGTGCCAGCAGTGCCAGGGCTACGGTCTCTAGCGGGGTCGCCTACAATGAGCAGTTCTTC.

This sequence joins TRBV5-4 and TRBJ2-5; tentatively, D is TRBD1 (6 bases). The germline V and J ends were trimmed by 6 bases and 4 bases, with 16 bases remaining between them. CDR1 is SGHNT, CDR2 YYREEE, per germline (reference sequence). This CDR3 region has 14 residues. The CDR3 bases are TGTGCCAGCAACCCTGAGAAGGGGGTAGAGACCCAGTACTTC. Translating gives CASNPEKGVETQYF.

The rearrangement links TRBV7-3 to TRBJ2-2, with D possibly matching TRBD1 (7 bases). This CDR3 contains 15 residues. Looked up from germline, CDR1 is SGHTA and CDR2 is FQGTGA. Trimming pared 8 bases from V and 8 bases from J, leaving 21 bases between. CDR3 sequence reads: CASSPLGGGLGELFF. CDR3 coding DNA: TGTGCCAGCTCCCCTTTAGGAGGGGGCCTTGGGGAGCTGTTTTTT.

The CDR3 DNA is TGCGCCAGCAGCTTGGGGGGCGCGAGTGGCTACACCTTC. Residues: CASSLGGASGYTF. The rearrangement uses TRBV5-1 and TRBJ1-2; weak D call: TRBD1 (5 bases). CDR3 length equals 13 residues. The ends were cut back, 0 bases at V and 7 bases at J, with 10 bases in the middle. CDR1 is SGHRS, CDR2 YFSETQ, per germline.

This chain links TRBV5-3 with TRBJ2-4; D ambiguous. TRBV5-3 is reported as an ORF; its role is uncertain. This CDR3 has 15 residues. V was cut by 0 bases and J by 0 bases, with 7 bases left in between. This chain's CDR3 is CARSLGHLAKNIQYF. The CDR3 DNA is TGTGCCAGAAGCTTGGGACATTTAGCCAAAAACATTCAGTACTTC.

The rearrangement uses TRBV6-5 and TRBJ1-5; TRBD1 is a possible D gene (6 bases). The ends were cut back, 8 bases at V and 4 bases at J, with 12 bases in the middle. CDR1 is MNHEY, CDR2 SVGAGI, per germline. The CDR3 extends over 13 amino acids. CDR3 bases: TGTGCCAGCCGGACAGTGATGAATCAGCCCCAGCATTTT. This translates into CASRTVMNQPQHF.

The V call is TRBV5-4, the J call TRBJ1-2; D call uncertain. CDR1 is SGHNT and CDR2 is YYREEE in the germline V gene (reference sequence). Trimming took off 3 bases at V and 8 bases at J, with 11 bases between the two ends. CDR3 length: 12 residues. CDR3 in amino acids: CASSYPGRGYTF. The CDR3 region has the DNA TGTGCCAGCAGCTACCCCGGGAGGGGCTACACCTTC.

The chain recombines TRBV9 with TRBJ1-2; no clear D. The V end was cut by 0 bases, the J end by 1 base, with 4 bases between. The germline V gene has CDR1 SGDLS and CDR2 YYNGEE. This CDR3 has 13 residues. The CDR3 reads CASSVDNNYGYTF. The DNA for the CDR3 is TGTGCCAGCAGCGTAGACAATAACTATGGCTACACCTTC.